These T cell receptor beta chains were read from a single sample in a study of blood T cells in healthy people across ages. From the 5' RACE reads, TCRdb called clonotypes with MiXCR, one entry per CDR3 protein. The sample contains around 990,000 distinct CDR3 sequences, roughly two fifths of which appear only once. Sequenced: blood. Receptors originate from a man between 18 and 35 years old in good health. The CDR3 runs from the conserved cysteine through the conserved F or W. D genes are given only for firm matches. Expanded clones are given a class, and other clones once, few, many or no size at all.

TRBV5-1	-	TRBJ2-3	few	CASSRGQNTDTQYF	TGCGCCAGCAGCCGCGGACAGAACACAGATACGCAGTATTTT
TRBV28	-	TRBJ2-2	-	CASSGRPTNTGELFF	TGTGCCAGCAGTGGCAGGCCGACGAACACCGGGGAGCTGTTTTTT
TRBV12-3/TRBV12-4	TRBD1	TRBJ2-1	-	CASSLWDRGGNEQFF	TGTGCCAGCAGCTTATGGGACAGGGGAGGTAATGAGCAGTTCTTC
TRBV10-3	-	TRBJ1-2	few	CAISEPTGNYGYTF	TGTGCCATCAGTGAGCCGACAGGAAACTATGGCTACACCTTC
TRBV12-3/TRBV12-4	-	TRBJ1-2	few	CASSTIDYGYTF	TGTGCCAGCAGTACCATTGACTATGGCTACACCTTC
TRBV29-1	-	TRBJ2-5	few	CSVVAGKETQYF	TGCAGCGTTGTGGCGGGAAAAGAGACCCAGTACTTC
TRBV7-9	-	TRBJ2-7	-	CASIPFEIYNEQYF	TGTGCCAGCATCCCTTTCGAGATCTACAATGAGCAGTACTTC
TRBV5-1	-	TRBJ2-1	-	CASSSGLVEQFF	TGCGCCAGCAGCTCCGGACTTGTTGAGCAGTTCTTC
TRBV5-4	-	TRBJ2-7	once	CASSLEAASSGNEQYF	TGTGCCAGCAGCTTGGAAGCGGCTAGCTCGGGCAATGAGCAGTACTTC
TRBV20-1	TRBD1	TRBJ1-2	-	CSARAGSGGGLGYTF	TGCAGTGCTAGAGCAGGTAGTGGAGGGGGCCTAGGCTACACCTTC
TRBV7-8	-	TRBJ2-1	-	CASSLAFDFPSYNEQFF	TGTGCCAGCAGCTTAGCGTTCGACTTCCCCTCCTACAATGAGCAGTTCTTC
TRBV3-1	-	TRBJ2-1	few	CASSQEPTYNEQFF	TGTGCCAGCAGCCAAGAACCGACCTACAATGAGCAGTTCTTC
TRBV29-1	-	TRBJ1-2	many	CTIHGDPNYGYTF	TGCACTATACACGGGGACCCCAACTATGGCTACACCTTC
TRBV7-2	TRBD2	TRBJ2-2	-	CASSLDLASGTGELFF	TGTGCCAGCAGCTTAGATCTGGCTAGCGGCACCGGGGAGCTGTTTTTT
TRBV5-1	-	TRBJ2-3	few	CASSRHPTDTQYF	TGCGCCAGCAGCCGACATCCCACAGATACGCAGTATTTT
TRBV20-1	TRBD2	TRBJ2-7	-	CSAMPTSGANEQYF	TGCAGTGCTATGCCGACTAGCGGGGCTAACGAGCAGTACTTC
TRBV3-1	TRBD2	TRBJ2-5	-	CASSQDTSGSVQYF	TGTGCCAGCAGCCAAGATACTAGCGGGTCCGTTCAGTACTTC
TRBV5-1	-	TRBJ1-5	many	CASSLDSYSNQPQHF	TGTGCCAGCAGTCTGGACAGTTATAGCAATCAGCCCCAGCATTTT
TRBV3-1	TRBD2	TRBJ2-7	-	CASSPGYGGNYEQYF	TGTGCCAGCAGCCCGGGGTACGGGGGGAATTACGAGCAGTACTTC
TRBV6-5	-	TRBJ2-7	-	CASSTRYREVYEQYF	TGTGCCAGCAGTACCCGATACAGGGAGGTCTACGAGCAGTACTTC
TRBV5-4	TRBD1	TRBJ1-2	-	CASSLTTGGGYGYTF	TGTGCCAGCAGCTTAACGACAGGGGGCGGTTATGGCTACACCTTC
TRBV20-1	-	TRBJ2-1	-	CSAPGPSYNEQFF	TGCAGTGCGCCCGGGCCTTCCTACAATGAGCAGTTCTTC
TRBV7-9	-	TRBJ1-4	-	CASGSSGHKEKLYF	TGTGCCAGCGGCTCGTCCGGGCACAAAGAAAAACTGTATTTT
TRBV20-1	TRBD1	TRBJ1-2	few	CSAGDSSFGYTF	TGCAGTGCCGGGGACAGCAGTTTCGGCTACACCTTC
TRBV12-3/TRBV12-4	TRBD1	TRBJ1-5	-	CASSLWQGARQDQPQHF	TGTGCCAGCAGTTTATGGCAGGGGGCTAGACAGGATCAGCCCCAGCATTTT
TRBV29-1	-	TRBJ2-3	once	CSARGGQGELDTQYF	TGCAGCGCCCGAGGTGGGCAGGGAGAGTTAGATACGCAGTATTTT
TRBV4-3	-	TRBJ1-2	few	CASSQTVANYGYTF	TGCGCCAGCAGCCAAACAGTGGCTAACTATGGCTACACCTTC
TRBV4-3	-	TRBJ1-2	once	CASSRNDRLVYTF	TGCGCCAGCAGCCGCAACGACCGTCTTGTCTACACCTTC
TRBV2	-	TRBJ2-5	-	CASSERHNEQYF	TGTGCCAGCAGTGAACGTCACAATGAGCAGTACTTC
TRBV4-3	-	TRBJ2-5	many	CASSQDQGLLGETQYF	TGCGCCAGCAGCCAAGACCAGGGACTCCTAGGGGAGACCCAGTACTTC
TRBV20-1	TRBD2	TRBJ2-7	-	CSASHLAELSYEQYF	TGCAGTGCTAGTCACCTAGCGGAACTCTCCTACGAGCAGTACTTC
TRBV12-3/TRBV12-4	-	TRBJ1-2	-	CASSARTTDGYTF	TGTGCCAGCAGTGCCCGAACTACGGATGGCTACACCTTC
TRBV12-3/TRBV12-4	TRBD2	TRBJ2-3	many	CASSFGGDTQYF	TGTGCCAGCAGTTTCGGGGGGGATACGCAGTATTTT
TRBV28	-	TRBJ2-1	-	CASSPGRYYNEQFF	TGTGCCAGCAGTCCTGGACGGTACTACAATGAGCAGTTCTTC
TRBV27	TRBD1	TRBJ1-2	-	CTSSQDGTGNSGYTF	TGTACCAGCAGTCAAGACGGGACAGGGAACTCTGGCTACACCTTC
TRBV5-6	-	TRBJ2-1	few	CASSSPGADLQWIYNEQFF	TGTGCCAGCAGCTCTCCCGGGGCAGACCTACAGTGGATTTACAATGAGCAGTTCTTC
TRBV20-1	-	TRBJ2-3	-	CSAGLLYTDTQYF	TGCAGTGCCGGACTGCTGTACACAGATACGCAGTATTTT
TRBV29-1	TRBD1	TRBJ2-1	many	CSVEDRGVYNEQFF	TGCAGCGTTGAGGACAGGGGGGTTTACAATGAGCAGTTCTTC
TRBV4-3	-	TRBJ2-3	many	CASSQDLASADTQYF	TGCGCCAGCAGCCAAGATCTTGCCTCCGCAGATACGCAGTATTTT
TRBV4-1	TRBD2	TRBJ2-3	few	CASSQEASGGVGTDTQYF	TGCGCCAGCAGCCAAGAGGCTAGCGGGGGGGTCGGCACAGATACGCAGTATTTT
TRBV6-5	TRBD1	TRBJ2-4	-	CASTGQGGYIQYF	TGTGCCAGTACCGGACAGGGGGGTTACATTCAGTACTTC
TRBV18	-	TRBJ2-5	-	CASSPGVITLEETQYF	TGTGCCAGCTCACCCGGGGTCATAACCCTCGAAGAGACCCAGTACTTC
TRBV12-3/TRBV12-4	-	TRBJ2-1	few	CASGGGTAYNEQFF	TGTGCCAGCGGGGGGGGGACAGCCTACAATGAGCAGTTCTTC
TRBV12-3/TRBV12-4	-	TRBJ2-1	-	CASKPTDYYSYNEQFF	TGTGCCAGCAAGCCGACGGATTATTACTCCTACAATGAGCAGTTCTTC
TRBV2	-	TRBJ1-2	few	CASSVGGPRGYTF	TGTGCCAGCAGTGTAGGCGGTCCGCGGGGCTACACCTTC
TRBV5-1	-	TRBJ2-7	many	CASSLVSGGASPYEQYF	TGCGCCAGCAGCTTGGTGTCAGGAGGAGCAAGTCCCTACGAGCAGTACTTC
TRBV9	-	TRBJ2-1	-	CASSVGTEKETQFF	TGTGCCAGCAGCGTAGGGACAGAAAAAGAGACCCAGTTCTTC
TRBV7-9	-	TRBJ1-4	-	CVTETRTDRLNEKLFF	TGTGTCACCGAAACGCGGACCGACAGGCTTAACGAAAAACTGTTTTTT
TRBV11-1	-	TRBJ2-1	-	CASSFDGSSYNEQFF	TGTGCCAGCAGCTTTGACGGGAGCTCCTACAATGAGCAGTTCTTC
TRBV20-1	-	TRBJ2-7	few	CSVTQGHEQYF	TGCAGTGTAACGCAGGGGCACGAGCAGTACTTC
TRBV7-2	-	TRBJ2-5	-	CASSVRQLQETQYF	TGTGCCAGCAGCGTCCGACAGCTCCAAGAGACCCAGTACTTC
TRBV12-3/TRBV12-4	TRBD1	TRBJ1-2	few	CASTFGTGAVSGYTF	TGTGCCAGCACTTTTGGTACAGGGGCCGTCTCCGGCTACACCTTC
TRBV20-1	TRBD1	TRBJ2-3	few	CSARDTGQPIPDTQYF	TGCAGTGCTAGAGACACGGGACAGCCTATCCCAGATACGCAGTATTTT
TRBV12-3/TRBV12-4	TRBD2	TRBJ2-3	-	CASSFSGGVRETQYF	TGTGCCAGCAGTTTTAGCGGGGGGGTCAGAGAGACGCAGTATTTT
TRBV2	-	TRBJ1-5	-	CASSDNGLNNQPQHF	TGTGCCAGCAGTGATAACGGATTGAACAATCAGCCCCAGCATTTT
TRBV7-9	TRBD2	TRBJ2-3	-	CASRNGLAVTDTQYF	TGTGCCAGCCGCAACGGACTAGCGGTCACAGATACGCAGTATTTT
TRBV4-3	-	TRBJ2-1	few	CASSQDGDFNNEQFF	TGCGCCAGCAGCCAAGATGGGGACTTTAACAATGAGCAGTTCTTC
TRBV5-1	TRBD2	TRBJ2-1	-	CASSPLALAGEQNEQFF	TGCGCCAGCAGCCCACTAGCCCTAGCGGGGGAGCAAAATGAGCAGTTCTTC
TRBV7-2	-	TRBJ1-1	-	CASSLRGGSNTEAFF	TGTGCCAGCAGCTTAAGGGGCGGGTCGAACACTGAAGCTTTCTTT